This TCR beta chain appears in the sequencing data of a study of shared clonotypes between healthy human individuals. CD45RO-negative cells were positively selected for CCR7, leaving out terminally differentiated effector memory CD45RA+ cells. All donors qualified as healthy HIV-negative adults and had experienced no recent acute infections or vaccinations. CDR3 length: 14 residues. Trimming pared 6 bases from V and 1 base from J, leaving 12 bases between. The germline gives CDR1 MNHNY, CDR2 SVGAGI (reference sequence). Genomic DNA of every subset was divided equally among multiple immunoSEQ plates. Sorted-subset replicate PCR reactions were performed with approximately 200 ng DNA, corresponding to roughly 30,000 T cell genomes. Per the study methods: Filtering differed because ImmunoSEQ produced junction-only sequences that carried no quality scores. Produced via immunoSEQ multiplex PCR; TCRdb's table is partial and in-frame only. That table furnishes V, J and clone size, whereas the DNA furnished D and trimming. The table shows about 820,000 clones, with 80% to 95% occurring only once.

This chain uses TRBV6-6 with TRBJ2-5; D gene ambiguous. The sequenced sample was naive CD8+ T cells sorted from blood. The TCR comes from a man aged 30 to 39 in good health. The CDR3 DNA follows: TGTGCCAGCAGGGGCCGGTACAGCCAAGAGACCCAGTACTTC. It translates to CASRGRYSQETQYF.